This T cell receptor (beta chain) was documented in a study of blood T cell repertoires in COVID-19. Participants' reported clinical history set cohort assignment. The V gene lost 6 bases and the J gene lost 9 bases, with 18 bases spanning the gap. In germline, CDR1 is MNHEY, CDR2 SVGAGI. This CDR3 region has 14 residues. The table came from immunoSEQ multiplex PCR; TCRdb's copy has only in-frame clones and leaves some out. This sample carries 200,000 to 250,000 clones, roughly 84% of them seen once, and the ten largest clones take approximately 6.6%. The source of this sequence is a woman aged 40 to 50 who had recovered from COVID-19. The chain recombines TRBV6-5 with TRBJ2-1; D perhaps matches TRBD2 (6 bases). The sequenced sample consisted of PBMCs or T cells enriched from blood (not recorded which). The CDR3 DNA is TGTGCCAGCAGGCCCCCCGGAGGGAGCACTGAGCAGTTCTTC. Protein sequence: CASRPPGGSTEQFF.